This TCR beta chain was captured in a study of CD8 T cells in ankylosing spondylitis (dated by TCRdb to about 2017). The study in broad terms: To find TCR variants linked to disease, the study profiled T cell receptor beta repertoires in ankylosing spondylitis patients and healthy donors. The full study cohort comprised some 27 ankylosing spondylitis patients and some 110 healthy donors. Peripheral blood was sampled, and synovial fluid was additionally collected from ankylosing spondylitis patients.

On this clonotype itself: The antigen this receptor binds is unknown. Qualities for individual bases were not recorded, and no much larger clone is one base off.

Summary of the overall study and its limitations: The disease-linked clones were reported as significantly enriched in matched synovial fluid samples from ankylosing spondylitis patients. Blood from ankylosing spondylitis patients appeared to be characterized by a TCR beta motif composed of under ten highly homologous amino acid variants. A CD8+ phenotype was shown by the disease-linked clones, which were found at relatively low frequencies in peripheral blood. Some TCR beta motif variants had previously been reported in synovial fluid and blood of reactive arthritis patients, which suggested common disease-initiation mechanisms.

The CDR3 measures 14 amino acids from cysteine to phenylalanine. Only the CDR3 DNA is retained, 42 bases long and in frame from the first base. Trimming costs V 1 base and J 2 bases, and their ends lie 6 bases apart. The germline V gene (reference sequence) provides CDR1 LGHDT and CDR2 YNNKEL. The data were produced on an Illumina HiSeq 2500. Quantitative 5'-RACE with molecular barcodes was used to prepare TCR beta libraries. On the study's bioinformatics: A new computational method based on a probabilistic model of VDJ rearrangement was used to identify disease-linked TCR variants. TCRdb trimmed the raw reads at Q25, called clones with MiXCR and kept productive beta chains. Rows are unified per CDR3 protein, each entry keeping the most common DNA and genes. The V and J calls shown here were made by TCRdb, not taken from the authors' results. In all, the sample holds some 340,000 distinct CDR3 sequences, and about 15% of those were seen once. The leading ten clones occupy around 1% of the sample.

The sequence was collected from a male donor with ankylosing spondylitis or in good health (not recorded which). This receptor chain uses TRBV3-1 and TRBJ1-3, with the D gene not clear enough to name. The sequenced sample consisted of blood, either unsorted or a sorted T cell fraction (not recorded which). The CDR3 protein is CASSQGRTGNTIYF. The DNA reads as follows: TGTGCCAGCAGCCAAGGTCGGACTGGAAACACCATATATTTT. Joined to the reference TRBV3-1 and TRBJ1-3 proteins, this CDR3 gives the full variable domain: DTAVSQTPKYLVTQMGNDKSIKCEQNLGHDTMYWYKQDSKKFLKIMFSYNNKELIINETVPNRFSPKSPDKAHLNLHINSLELGDSAVYFCASSQGRTGNTIYFGEGSWLTVV.